Shown below are 5 T cell receptor beta chains from a single sample sequenced in a study of blood T cell repertoires in COVID-19. Sequencing was performed with immunoSEQ multiplex PCR; in TCRdb, only in-frame clones are kept and a portion is missing. The sample records around 130,000 clones, approximately 89% being singletons. The sequencing input was peripheral blood. The receptors were gathered from a human donor in a cohort sampled during active COVID-19.

This chain links TRBV29-1 with TRBJ2-5, with D maybe TRBD2 (5 bases). The CDR3 sequence is 11 residues long. Germline CDR1 reads SQVTM; CDR2 reads ANQGSEA. The germline V and J ends were trimmed by 5 bases and 4 bases, with 8 bases remaining between them. CDR3 nucleotides: TGCAGCGTTCGAGGAGGAGAGACCCAGTACTTC. This sequence encodes CSVRGGETQYF.

The chain has TRBV7-9 and TRBJ2-3; 8 bases match TRBD2. The germline V gene has CDR1 SEHNR and CDR2 FQNEAQ (reference sequence). V lost 0 bases and J lost 1; bases outside the gene matches: 0. This CDR3 has 15 residues. The CDR3 nucleotides are TGTGCCAGCAGCTTAGCTAGCGGGGGCACAGATACGCAGTATTTT. This sequence encodes CASSLASGGTDTQYF. Based on the CDR3 plus reference TRBV7-9 and TRBJ2-3, the full variable domain is DTGVSQNPRHKITKRGQNVTFRCDPISEHNRLYWYRQTLGQGPEFLTYFQNEAQLEKSRLLSDRFSAERPKGSFSTLEIQRTEQGDSAMYLCASSLASGGTDTQYFGPGTRLTVL.

This clone was seen more than once but under ten times. J is TRBJ1-5 and V is TRBV21-1; the table's D gene call, TRBD1, was not cross checked with the DNA. TRBV21-1 is a pseudogene segment. The CDR3 runs to 17 residues. The chain's CDR3 is CASSKGSGGSSNQPQHF. In DNA, the CDR3 is TGTGCCAGCAGCAAAGGATCAGGGGGATCTAGCAATCAGCCCCAGCATTTT.

This chain links TRBV28 with TRBJ1-2, with D uncertain. The CDR3 spans 12 residues. V dropped 9 bases and J dropped 4 bases, with 12 bases sitting between them. Looked up from germline, CDR1 is MDHEN and CDR2 is SYDVKM. Written as DNA, the CDR3 is TGTGCCAGTATGACGGAGCTCTATGGCTACACCTTC. Protein sequence: CASMTELYGYTF.

The gene calls are TRBV24-1 and TRBJ2-5; weak D call: TRBD1 (6 bases). Between the trimmed V and J ends, which lost 5 bases and 5 bases, there was a span of 14 bases. Germline lookup yields CDR1 KGHDR and CDR2 SFDVKD. The CDR3 has 14 amino acids. Here the CDR3 DNA reads TGTGCCACCAGTGCGGCAGGGGCCGGGGAGACCCAGTACTTC. Encoded protein: CATSAAGAGETQYF.